Given below is one TCR beta chain in context. Its target is unknown. The treatment was: roughly 18 received Ad26.COV2.S at low or high dose, single or two shots; roughly five received placebo; per-sample allocation not given. Day 63 after the first vaccine or placebo injection was the time point for sampling. The administered vaccine (an Ad26 vector) expressed Wuhan-strain SARS-CoV-2 spike. The protocol was immunoSEQ multiplex PCR, while the TCRdb copy is restricted to in-frame clones and leaves out a portion. Of some 340,000 clones in the sample, about 82% are singletons; the top ten hold under 2.5%. This specimen comes from a study of Ad26.COV2.S vaccination and SARS-CoV-2 variants. Study overall: Donor joined the COV1001 Ad26.COV2.S trial arm. Once, or twice with 56 days between doses, Ad26.COV2.S was given intramuscularly.

Overall study results and limits: Vaccine and placebo recipients had comparable breadth of non-spike TCRs.

The TCR sequence derives from a person aged 18-60 years who received the Ad26.COV2.S COVID-19 vaccine or a placebo. Specimen: peripheral blood, collected in a trial of Ad26.COV2.S vaccine versus placebo.

The CDR3 region has the DNA TGTGCCAGCAGTGGGACGGCTGTGGGAAACACCATATATTTT. Its translation: CASSGTAVGNTIYF. The chain has TRBV2 and TRBJ1-3; D remains ambiguous. The CDR3 has 14 residues. The germline V and J ends were trimmed by 4 bases and 4 bases, with 11 bases remaining between them. Per germline, CDR1 SNHLY and CDR2 FYNNEI.